This TCR beta chain was sequenced for a study of T cell repertoires in cytomegalovirus infection. Turning to the study itself: Recently identified HLA-C-restricted CMV epitopes were among the peptides used. Public TCR beta signatures provided an indication of both CMV infection and a matching HLA type.

Points from the study as a whole: It was HLA-C-restricted CMV-specific TCR beta clonotypes that dominated the response ex vivo. Accumulated public TCR beta family frequency recognized individuals carrying CMV together with the relevant HLA.

From the reads, TCRdb called clonotypes with MiXCR, one entry per CDR3 protein. The sample yields around 570,000 distinct CDR3 sequences, approximately 40% seen once. Details on this clonotype: Its antigen is undetermined.

Trimming pared 3 bases from V and 2 bases from J, leaving 18 bases between. CDR3 size: 17 residues. CDR1 and CDR2 (germline): MGHRA, YSYEKL. V is TRBV4-1 and J is TRBJ2-3, with D perhaps matching TRBD1 (5 bases). Sequenced here: cultured PBMCs, sampled from culture after CMV antigen stimulation. The clonotype originates from a human donor in good health (CMV status not recorded). Some clones in this sample may be carry-over from other donors' samples. As DNA, the CDR3 is TGCGCCAGCAGCCAGTTCTCCAGGTCCAGGGACACAGATACGCAGTATTTT. As protein: CASSQFSRSRDTDTQYF.